The clone carrying this TCR beta chain occurred a few times. The CDR3 has 14 amino acids. The V end was cut by 2 bases, the J end by 0 bases, with 8 bases between. Germline CDR1 and CDR2: MNHEY and SVGAGI. This record belongs to a study of cytomegalovirus exposure and HLA in healthy donors. In the PCR, 60 Vbeta and 13 Jbeta primers were used. The repertoire was sequenced with immunoSEQ multiplex PCR; TCRdb's copy has only in-frame clones and lacks some. The repertoire includes around 150,000 clones, about 80% of them detected once, and approximately 2% sits in the top ten. The specimen sequenced was PBMCs. The origin of this receptor is a female donor in good health and CMV-seronegative. The J gene is TRBJ2-7, the V gene TRBV6-5; tentatively, D is TRBD2 (6 bases). The CDR3 coding sequence is TGTGCCAGCAGTTACAGGGAGGCCTCCTACGAGCAGTACTTC. Protein sequence: CASSYREASYEQYF.